The 5 T cell receptor beta chains in this list originate from one sample, sequenced in a study of T cell changes during pregnancy in multiple sclerosis. The table came from immunoSEQ multiplex PCR; TCRdb's copy has only in-frame clones and leaves some out. The data hold over 45,000 clones, with around nine tenths observed a single time. Sequenced here: peripheral blood, sampled after pregnancy. The receptors originated from a female donor with multiple sclerosis, enrolled in a pregnancy study.

The chain combines TRBV5-1 with TRBJ2-3; 10 nucleotides line up with TRBD2. Germline trimming cut 0 bases from V and 1 base from J; bases unmatched to any gene: 5. This CDR3 spans 17 amino acids. The germline V gene has CDR1 SGHRS and CDR2 YFSETQ. The CDR3 DNA reads as TGCGCCAGCAGCTTGGGAGTAGCGGGGGGCCGCACAGATACGCAGTATTTT. It codes for CASSLGVAGGRTDTQYF.

This chain uses TRBV29-1 with TRBJ1-1; 9 nucleotides match TRBD1. Germline loops: CDR1 SQVTM, CDR2 ANQGSEA. The trim removed 4 bases at V and 5 bases at J, leaving 5 bases unmatched. The CDR3 runs to 13 residues. The CDR3 reads CSVGTGVETEAFF. DNA for the CDR3: TGCAGCGTTGGGACAGGGGTGGAAACTGAAGCTTTCTTT.

This chain joins TRBV5-6 and TRBJ2-7; D call uncertain. In germline, CDR1 is SGHDT, CDR2 YYEEEE. The CDR3 consists of 15 residues. V lost 0 bases and J 3 bases, leaving 13 bases between the germline ends. The CDR3 bases are TGTGCCAGCAGCTTGGTGGGTGGAGTTTACTACGAGCAGTACTTC. It yields the protein CASSLVGGVYYEQYF.

A few counts support this clone. The rearrangement uses TRBV6-6 and TRBJ2-2, with D perhaps matching TRBD2 (7 bases). The CDR3 totals 16 residues. Trimming took 0 bases from V and 6 from J, leaving 14 bases between them. Germline V lookup: CDR1 MNHNY, CDR2 SVGAGI (reference sequence). Here the CDR3 reads CASSYSRGGGPGELFF. The CDR3 DNA sequence: TGTGCCAGCAGTTACTCCAGGGGAGGGGGTCCCGGGGAGCTGTTTTTT.

As DNA, the CDR3 is TGCGCCAGCAGCTTGGTTCTACAGGGTGAGGGCTACACCTTC. Translated, it gives CASSLVLQGEGYTF. The rearrangement uses TRBV5-1 and TRBJ1-2; D may be TRBD1 (6 bases). The CDR3 is made up of 14 amino acids. Germline V gene data show CDR1 as SGHRS and CDR2 as YFSETQ. V lost 0 bases and J 8 bases, leaving 14 bases between the germline ends.